This entry describes one T cell receptor beta chain. Its antigen is as yet unknown. Clones were read by immunoSEQ multiplex PCR, and TCRdb kept only the in-frame ones, dropping some. The table records about 38,000 clones, roughly 70% of them present only once. Trimming at V came to 2 bases and at J to 4 bases, leaving 5 bases not matched to a gene. CDR3 size: 15 residues. The data belong to a study of vaccination effects on CD4 cells after COVID-19. Findings of the study overall: Just 1 of 255 vaccine-induced clones in healthy recipients was cross-reactive. Infection-derived and vaccine-derived clones contracted markedly late after vaccination.

Viral peptide pools were used in the ViraFEST assay to expand antigen-specific CD4+ T cells, and sequencing came afterward. Between days 9 and 11 of culture, CD4+ T cells were separated out. Vaccine recipients lacked prior SARS-CoV-2 infection and had negative nucleocapsid antibodies. Some 1.9 million PBMC per well were cultured with approximately 9.7 IU/ml IL-2 and around 9.4 ug/ml peptides. A half-volume exchange with IL-2 medium occurred on days 3 and 7. This sequence originates from a human donor who received a COVID-19 vaccine. Source: CD4+ T cells from PBMCs cultured with SARS-CoV-2 spike peptides, taken before COVID-19 vaccination. The rearrangement joins TRBV23-1 to TRBJ1-2, with 9 positions matching TRBD1. TRBV23-1 qualifies as an ORF whose function is uncertain. The CDR3 DNA follows: TGCGCCAGCAGTCAAAGGACAGGGGTATCCTATGGCTACACCTTC. This codes for CASSQRTGVSYGYTF.